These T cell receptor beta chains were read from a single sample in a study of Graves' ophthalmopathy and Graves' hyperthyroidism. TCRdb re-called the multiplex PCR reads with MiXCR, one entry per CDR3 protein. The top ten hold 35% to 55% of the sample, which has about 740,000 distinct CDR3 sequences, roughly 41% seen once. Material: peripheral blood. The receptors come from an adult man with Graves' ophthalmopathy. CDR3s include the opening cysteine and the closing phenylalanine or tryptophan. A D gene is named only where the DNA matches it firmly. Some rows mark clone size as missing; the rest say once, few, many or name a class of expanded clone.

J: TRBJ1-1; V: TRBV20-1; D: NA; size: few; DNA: TGCAGTGCTAGGTGGGGGAACACTGAAGCTTTCTTT; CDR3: CSARWGNTEAFF
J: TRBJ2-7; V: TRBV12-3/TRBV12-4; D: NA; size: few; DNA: TGTGCCAGCAGTTCAGCTCAGGGGACCACCTACGAGCAGTACTTC; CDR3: CASSSAQGTTYEQYF
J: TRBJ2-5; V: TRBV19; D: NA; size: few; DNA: TGTGCCAGTAGTTCTAACCTCCAAGAGACCCAGTACTTC; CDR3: CASSSNLQETQYF
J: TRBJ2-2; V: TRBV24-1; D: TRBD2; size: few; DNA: TGTGCCACCAGTGATTTAGGGAGGGGAGGCGCCGGGGAGCTGTTTTTT; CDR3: CATSDLGRGGAGELFF
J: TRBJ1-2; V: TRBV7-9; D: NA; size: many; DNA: TGTGCCAGCTTCCGTAACTATGGCTACACCTTC; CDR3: CASFRNYGYTF
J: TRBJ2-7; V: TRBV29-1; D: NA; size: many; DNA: TGCAGCGTCGGGTGGTGGGACGAGCAGTACTTC; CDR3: CSVGWWDEQYF
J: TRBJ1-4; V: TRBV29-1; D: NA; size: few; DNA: TGCAGCGTTGAAGATCCGGACAGTTTTGCAACTAATGAAAAACTGTTTTTT; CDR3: CSVEDPDSFATNEKLFF
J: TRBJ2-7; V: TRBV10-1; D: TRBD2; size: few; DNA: TGCGCCAGCAGTGACGGCGGGAGGGAATACGAGCAGTACTTC; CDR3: CASSDGGREYEQYF
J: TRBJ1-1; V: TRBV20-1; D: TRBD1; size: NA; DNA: TGCAGTGCTGTCCCAGGGGGGGGTTTGAACACTGAAGCTTTCTTT; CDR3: CSAVPGGGLNTEAFF
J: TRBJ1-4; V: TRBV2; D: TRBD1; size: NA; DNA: TGTGCCAGCTCACCACCGACAGGGACTGAAAAACTGTTTTTT; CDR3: CASSPPTGTEKLFF
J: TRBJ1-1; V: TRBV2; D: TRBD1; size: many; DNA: TGTGCCTGTTGGGGACAGCTCGGCACTGAAGCTTTCTTT; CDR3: CACWGQLGTEAFF
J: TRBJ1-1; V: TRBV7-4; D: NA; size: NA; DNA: TGTGCCAGCAGCTCCCTCGGGGAGAGATACACTGAAGCTTTCTTT; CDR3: CASSSLGERYTEAFF
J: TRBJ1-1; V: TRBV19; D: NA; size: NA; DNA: TGTGCCAGTAGTATAGGGCAGGGAAGGACTGAAGCTTTCTTT; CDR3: CASSIGQGRTEAFF
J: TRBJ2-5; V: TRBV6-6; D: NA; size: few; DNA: TGTGCCAGCAGTTACGAGGGCGTCGGGGAGACCCAGTACTTC; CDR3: CASSYEGVGETQYF
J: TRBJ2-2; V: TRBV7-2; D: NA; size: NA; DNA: TGTGCCAGCAGCCCTGACAGCAACACCGGGGAGCTGTTTTTT; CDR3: CASSPDSNTGELFF
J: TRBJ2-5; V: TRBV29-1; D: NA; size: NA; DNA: TGCAGCGTTTCAGGGGTGCAAGAGACCCAGTACTTC; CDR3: CSVSGVQETQYF
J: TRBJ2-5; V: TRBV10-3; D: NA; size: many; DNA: TGTGCCACCGGGCAACAAGAGACCCAGTACTTC; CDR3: CATGQQETQYF
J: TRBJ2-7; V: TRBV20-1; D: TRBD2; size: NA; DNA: TGCAGTGCTAGTCCAGCGGGAGGGTTCTCCTACGAGCAGTACTTC; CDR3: CSASPAGGFSYEQYF
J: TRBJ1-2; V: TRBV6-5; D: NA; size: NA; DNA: TGTGCCAGCAGTAGCCCCACGAGATCCTATGGCTACACCTTC; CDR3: CASSSPTRSYGYTF
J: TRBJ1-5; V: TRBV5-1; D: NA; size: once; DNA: TGCGCCAGCAGCTTGGGATCGGCTAGCGGGAGGGCCGAGCATTTT; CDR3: CASSLGSASGRAEHF
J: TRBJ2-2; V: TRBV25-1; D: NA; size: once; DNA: TGTGCCAGCTCAGAGGACAAAGGCGGGGAGCTGTTTTTT; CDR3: CASSEDKGGELFF
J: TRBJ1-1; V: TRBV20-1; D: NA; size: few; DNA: TGCAGTGCTAGAGATTCAGGGTACAAGTACACTGAAGCTTTCTTT; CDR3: CSARDSGYKYTEAFF
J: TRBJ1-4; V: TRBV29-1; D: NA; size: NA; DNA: TGCAGCGTTGAAGATCGGGGGCTCGGTAATGAAAAACTGTTTTTT; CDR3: CSVEDRGLGNEKLFF
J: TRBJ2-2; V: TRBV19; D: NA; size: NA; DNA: TGTGCCAGTAGTATGGGCAGCTCGGGCGGGGAGCTGTTTTTT; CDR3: CASSMGSSGGELFF
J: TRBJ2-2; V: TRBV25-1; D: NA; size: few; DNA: TGTGCCATCAGGGGGGACGGGAACACCGGGGAGCTGTTTTTT; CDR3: CAIRGDGNTGELFF
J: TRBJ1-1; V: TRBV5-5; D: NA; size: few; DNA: TGTGCCAGCAGCTGGTGGGTTGGGGACACTGAAGCTTTCTTT; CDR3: CASSWWVGDTEAFF
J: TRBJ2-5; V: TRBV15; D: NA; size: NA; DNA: TGTGCCACCAGCAGAGAGGCCGGGACCCAAGAGACCCAGTACTTC; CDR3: CATSREAGTQETQYF
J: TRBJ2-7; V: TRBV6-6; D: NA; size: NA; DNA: TGTGCCAGCAGTGACCAGGGGATTTCCTACGAGCAGTACTTC; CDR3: CASSDQGISYEQYF
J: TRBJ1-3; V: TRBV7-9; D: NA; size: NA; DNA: TGTGCCAGCAGCCCAGAGGGCAGGGGCGGCACCATATATTTT; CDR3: CASSPEGRGGTIYF
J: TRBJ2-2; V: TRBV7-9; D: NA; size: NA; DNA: TGTGCCAGCAGCCCCCGGGCGGGACAAGCCACCGGGGAGCTGTTTTTT; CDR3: CASSPRAGQATGELFF
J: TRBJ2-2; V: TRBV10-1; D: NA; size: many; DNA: TGCGCCAGCAGTGAGTCGGGACAGAACACCGGGGAGCTGTTTTTT; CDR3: CASSESGQNTGELFF
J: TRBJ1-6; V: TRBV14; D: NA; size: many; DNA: TGTGCCAGCAGCCAAGTGGTGGATTCACCCCTCCACTTT; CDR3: CASSQVVDSPLHF
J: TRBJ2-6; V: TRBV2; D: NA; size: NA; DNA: TGTGCCAGCAGCAGAGGTAATTCCGGGGCCAACGTCCTGACTTTC; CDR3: CASSRGNSGANVLTF
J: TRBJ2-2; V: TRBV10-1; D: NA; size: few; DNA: TGCGCCAGCAGTGAGTCAAGGGCTCGCGGGGAGCTGTTTTTT; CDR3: CASSESRARGELFF
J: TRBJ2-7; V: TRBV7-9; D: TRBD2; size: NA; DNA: TGTGCCAGCAGCCCTAGGACTAGCGGGTGGACGGAGCAGTACTTC; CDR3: CASSPRTSGWTEQYF
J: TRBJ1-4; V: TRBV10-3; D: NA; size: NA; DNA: TGTGCCATCAGCGCAGGGCAATCGAAAAAACTGTTTTTT; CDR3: CAISAGQSKKLFF
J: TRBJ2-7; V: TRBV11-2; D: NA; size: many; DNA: TGTGCCAGCAGCTTTGGGCAAGCCGAGCAGTACTTC; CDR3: CASSFGQAEQYF
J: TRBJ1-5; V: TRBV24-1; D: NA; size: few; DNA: TGTGCCAGCAGGAGGGGGACGTTTAGCAATCAGCCCCAGCATTTT; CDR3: CASRRGTFSNQPQHF